These T cell receptor beta chains were read from a single sample in a study of cytomegalovirus exposure and HLA in healthy donors. Method: immunoSEQ multiplex PCR; TCRdb's copy keeps in-frame clones and lacks some. The sample has about 180,000 clones, roughly 79% seen once. Sequencing input: PBMCs. Every receptor here comes from a young woman in good health and CMV-seropositive. CDR3s leave out the opening cysteine and the closing phenylalanine or tryptophan. The order of the fields is V gene, CDR3 protein.

TRBV5-5 | ASSLVQGFNQPQH
TRBV5-4 | ASSLGGGNQPQH
TRBV6-1 | ASSERGIETPNTGELF
TRBV11-2 | ASRTGTGREKLF
TRBV5-6 | ASRMTGDKVGYGYT
TRBV7-9 | ASSPRRGPRTETQY
TRBV2 | ASSESPDKTYGYT
TRBV2 | ARRGSWGTGELF
TRBV30 | AWSEGNQPQH
TRBV7-7 | ASSPTGGPTNEQF
TRBV28 | ASTILGLAGHNEQF
TRBV20-1 | SASIFSEAF
TRBV2 | ASSPSVSGANVLT
TRBV20-1 | SGTGNYEQY
TRBV7-8 | ASSLARDRARYEQY
TRBV9 | ASSVRVRGTQY
TRBV18 | ASSPLAVSALASNQPQH
TRBV9 | ASSVNSGGRETQY
TRBV6-4 | ASSDVWDRGPYEQY
TRBV7-2 | ASSLVSSVTGELF
TRBV7-2 | ASSRLVGETQY
TRBV19 | ASSSAERNTEAF
TRBV27 | ASSLYGTGLYEQY
TRBV19 | ASSINNRDNYGYT
TRBV10-1 | ASSTGSDTQY
TRBV29-1 | SVTATGGTLGYT